Below are 3 T cell receptor beta chains sequenced from a single sample in a study of response to subunit inactivated influenza vaccine. Each CDR3 protein gets one entry after TCRdb re-called the RT-PCR reads with MiXCR. The repertoire holds roughly 500,000 distinct CDR3 sequences, with over 25% as singletons. Sequencing was performed on CD4+ T cells sorted from PBMCs, taken 4 to 6 days after vaccination. The receptor source for this set is a man aged 50 to 60 who received an inactivated influenza vaccine.

This clonotype was seen more than once but under ten times. V gene TRBV6-1 combines with J gene TRBJ1-6; D gene ambiguous. Germline assignment: CDR1 MNHNS and CDR2 SASEGT. The CDR3 spans 15 residues. Trimming removed 5 bases from V and 4 bases from J, with 12 bases in between. The CDR3 loop reads CASSTGSIYNSPLHF. The CDR3 region has the DNA TGTGCCAGCAGTACCGGATCGATATATAATTCACCCCTCCACTTT.

This chain uses TRBV7-2 with TRBJ2-1, with no clear D. Per germline, CDR1 SGHTA and CDR2 FQGNSA. The CDR3 is 16 amino acids. V was shortened by 0 bases and J by 0 bases, with 9 bases between the two germline ends. The CDR3 DNA sequence: TGTGCCAGCAGCTTAGCTTCGCTAAGCTCCTACAATGAGCAGTTCTTC. Protein sequence: CASSLASLSSYNEQFF.

A single count supports this clonotype. V usage is TRBV19 and J usage is TRBJ1-2; D might be TRBD1 (5 bases). The germline gives CDR1 LNHDA, CDR2 SQIVND (reference sequence). This CDR3 is built from 14 residues. Trimming took off 5 bases at V and 10 bases at J, with 20 bases between the two ends. CDR3 residues: CASSLTRTPETYTF. The CDR3 DNA reads as TGTGCCAGTAGTTTAACCAGGACACCGGAAACCTACACCTTC.